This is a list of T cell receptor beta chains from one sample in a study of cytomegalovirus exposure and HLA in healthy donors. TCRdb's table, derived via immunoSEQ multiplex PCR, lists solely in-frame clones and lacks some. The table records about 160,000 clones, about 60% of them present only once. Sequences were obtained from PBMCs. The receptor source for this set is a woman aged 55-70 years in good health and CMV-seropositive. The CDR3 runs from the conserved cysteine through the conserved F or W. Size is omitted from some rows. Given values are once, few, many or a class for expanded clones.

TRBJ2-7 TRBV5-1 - CASQGESAGTAIYEQYF
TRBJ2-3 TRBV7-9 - CASVGTDTQYF
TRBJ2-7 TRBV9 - CASSLGLAGGYEQYF
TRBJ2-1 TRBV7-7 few CASSPSSGYNEQFF
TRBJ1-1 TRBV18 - CASSPPRGGFIEAFF
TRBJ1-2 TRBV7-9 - CASSFVTGRYGYTF
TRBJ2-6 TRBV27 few CASSAAGISGANVLTF
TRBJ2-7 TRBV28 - CASIPGGSSYEQYF
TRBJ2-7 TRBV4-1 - CASSQSTSGSTRSYEQYF
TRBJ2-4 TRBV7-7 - CASSSPDRVKNIQYF
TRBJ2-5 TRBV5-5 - CASSSISGRAGETQYF
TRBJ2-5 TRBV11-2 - CASSSPTGLAEETQYF
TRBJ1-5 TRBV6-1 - CASTSRLSNQPQHF
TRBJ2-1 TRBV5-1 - CASSLSTSGGYNEQFF
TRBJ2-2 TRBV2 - CASTVGGAGELFF
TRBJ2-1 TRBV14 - CASSQGGEQFF
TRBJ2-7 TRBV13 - CASSFSGSGYEQYF
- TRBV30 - CAWSVSRGIYYEQYF
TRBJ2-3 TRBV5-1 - CASSLGLAGSTDTQYF
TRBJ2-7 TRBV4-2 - CASSQDLAGGAWEQYF
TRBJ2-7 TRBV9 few CASSREGGYDEQYF
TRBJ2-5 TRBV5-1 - CASSLVTTGGETQYF
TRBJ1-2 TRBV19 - CASSITGDRGYTF
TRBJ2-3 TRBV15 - CATRRGTSGTTDTQYF
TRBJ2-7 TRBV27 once CASSTRTGGSYEQYF
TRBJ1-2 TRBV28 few CASSTNGDSYGYTF
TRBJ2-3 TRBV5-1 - CASSGGAGGGTQYF
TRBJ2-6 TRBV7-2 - CASSNSRSGANVLTF
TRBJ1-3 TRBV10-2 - CASSEGTGHSGNTIYF
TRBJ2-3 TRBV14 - CASSQGQGGRDTQYF
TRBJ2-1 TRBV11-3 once CASSRVASGNDNEQFF
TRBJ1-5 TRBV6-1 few CASKGGSYSNQPQHF